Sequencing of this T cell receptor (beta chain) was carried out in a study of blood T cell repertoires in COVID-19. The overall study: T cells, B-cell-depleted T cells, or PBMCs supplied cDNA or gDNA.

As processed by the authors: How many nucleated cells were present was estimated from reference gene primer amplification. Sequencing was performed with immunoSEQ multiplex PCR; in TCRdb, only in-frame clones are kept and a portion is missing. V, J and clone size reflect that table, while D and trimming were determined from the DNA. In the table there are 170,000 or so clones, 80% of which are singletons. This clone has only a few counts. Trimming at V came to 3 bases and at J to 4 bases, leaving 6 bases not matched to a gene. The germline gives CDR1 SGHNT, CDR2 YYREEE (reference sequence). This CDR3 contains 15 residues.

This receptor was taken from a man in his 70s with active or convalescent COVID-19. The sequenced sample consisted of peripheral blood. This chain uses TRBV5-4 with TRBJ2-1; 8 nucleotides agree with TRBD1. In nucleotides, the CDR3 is TGTGCCAGCAGCTCCCAGGGGGCCACATACAATGAGCAGTTCTTC. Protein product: CASSSQGATYNEQFF.